A single sample is the source of the 21 T cell receptor beta chains below, sequenced in a study of cytomegalovirus exposure and HLA in healthy donors. PCR involved 60 Vbeta and 13 Jbeta primers. Here immunoSEQ multiplex PCR was the method, and the copy in TCRdb shows in-frame clones only, minus some. Of 110,000 or so clones listed, 65% to 75% are singletons. The sample was PBMCs. These receptors all come from a woman between 35 and 50 years old in good health and CMV-seropositive.

The chain employs TRBV5-8 and TRBJ1-2; maybe TRBD1 (6 bases). CDR3 size: 13 residues. Germline V lookup: CDR1 SGHTS, CDR2 YDEGEE. The germline V and J ends were trimmed by 5 bases and 4 bases, with 12 bases remaining between them. CDR3 region: CASRQTGGYGYTF. The CDR3 DNA follows: TGTGCCAGCAGACAGACAGGTGGCTATGGCTACACCTTC.

The rearrangement uses TRBV4-1 and TRBJ1-2; 9 bases fit TRBD1. From germline, CDR1 is MGHRA and CDR2 YSYEKL. V dropped 0 bases and J dropped 4; count of bases not matched to a gene: 6. The CDR3 spans 16 residues. This CDR3 reads CASSQESRDRVYGYTF. The CDR3 nucleotides are TGCGCCAGCAGCCAAGAATCCCGGGACAGGGTCTATGGCTACACCTTC.

The CDR3 DNA is TGTGCCAGCAGCTCACGGGACAATCCCGAGCAGTACTTC. Protein: CASSSRDNPEQYF. The V gene is TRBV7-9, the J gene TRBJ2-7, with a possible D match to TRBD1 (6 bases). Trimming shortened V by 4 bases and J by 6 bases, and 13 bases separated the two germline ends. Germline-derived CDR1 and CDR2 are SEHNR and FQNEAQ (reference sequence). The CDR3 totals 13 residues.

This clone came up a few times. The chain recombines TRBV14 with TRBJ2-7, with 10 bases that match TRBD2. The germline V gene encodes CDR1 SGHDN and CDR2 FVKESK. V was pared by 2 bases and J by 2 bases, with 9 bases of the junction left unmatched. This CDR3 has 17 amino acids. The CDR3: CASSQLAGVKGTYEQYF. The CDR3 DNA is TGTGCCAGCAGCCAACTAGCGGGAGTTAAAGGGACCTACGAGCAGTACTTC.

V is TRBV7-2 and J is TRBJ1-2; no clear D gene. Looked up from germline, CDR1 is SGHTA and CDR2 is FQGNSA. The CDR3 is made up of 16 amino acids. Trimming pared 5 bases from V and 5 bases from J, leaving 21 bases between. The CDR3 nucleotides are TGTGCCAGCAGCCCACAGCTTGCGGCTAGAGGGTATGGCTACACCTTC. Protein product: CASSPQLAARGYGYTF.

The chain couples TRBV30 to TRBJ1-1; 7 positions match TRBD1. The V segment lost 2 bases and the J segment 2 bases; nucleotides outside the gene matches: 8. Germline CDR1 and CDR2: GTSNPN and SVGIG (reference sequence). The CDR3 spans 15 residues. CDR3 nucleotide sequence: TGTGCCTGGAGTCTCAGACAGGGAGTCAACACTGAAGCTTTCTTT. The encoded protein is CAWSLRQGVNTEAFF.

This rearrangement joins TRBV19 to TRBJ2-2; D not certain. The CDR3 totals 10 residues. The germline gives CDR1 LNHDA, CDR2 SQIVND (reference sequence). V was trimmed by 6 bases and J by 6 bases, leaving 2 bases between them. CDR3 bases: TGTGCCAGTAGCGCCGGGGAGCTGTTTTTT. It yields the protein CASSAGELFF.

The CDR3 region has the DNA TGTGCCAGCAGTTTCGGGACAGCCTCCTACGAGCAGTACTTC. It is translated as CASSFGTASYEQYF. This chain links TRBV28 with TRBJ2-7, with 7 positions matching TRBD1. This CDR3 is built from 14 residues. CDR1 MDHEN and CDR2 SYDVKM come from the germline V gene. Trimming cost V 3 bases and J 0 bases; bases outside gene matches: 2.

V gene TRBV7-9 combines with J gene TRBJ2-7; 8 nucleotides line up with TRBD2. This CDR3 contains 13 residues. From germline, CDR1 is SEHNR and CDR2 FQNEAQ (reference sequence). V lost 5 bases to trimming and J lost 3 bases; unmatched junction nucleotides: 3. The CDR3 nucleotides read TGTGCCAGCAGCCCGAGCGGGAGCTACGAGCAGTACTTC. Translated: CASSPSGSYEQYF.

The genes are TRBV4-1 and TRBJ1-4; D gene unclear. V was pared by 2 bases and J by 0 bases, with 7 bases between. This CDR3 spans 15 amino acids. Germline assignment: CDR1 MGHRA and CDR2 YSYEKL. The DNA for the CDR3 is TGCGCCAGCAGCCAACCCCGTGCAACTAATGAAAAACTGTTTTTT. This encodes CASSQPRATNEKLFF.

There are a few counts of this clone. This rearrangement joins TRBV5-1 to TRBJ2-1; the D gene is possibly TRBD2 (6 bases). The germline gives CDR1 SGHRS, CDR2 YFSETQ. This CDR3 contains 14 residues. V lost 3 bases, J lost 12 bases, and 19 bases lay in between. The CDR3 loop reads CASSSRQVGGAQFF. The CDR3 bases are TGCGCCAGCAGCTCAAGACAAGTGGGAGGAGCGCAGTTCTTC.

The chain is built from TRBV7-9 and TRBJ2-2; 9 bases align to TRBD1. V trimming: 1 base; J trimming: 3 bases; junction bases outside the gene matches: 3. The CDR3 is 16 residues long. In germline, CDR1 is SEHNR, CDR2 FQNEAQ (reference sequence). CDR3 in DNA: TGTGCCAGCAGCTTAGTGTGGACAGGGGACACCGGGGAGCTGTTTTTT. Residues: CASSLVWTGDTGELFF.

The rearrangement joins TRBV27 to TRBJ2-2; unclear D gene. Germline CDR1 reads MNHEY; CDR2 reads SMNVEV (reference sequence). The V and J ends lost 0 bases and 6 bases respectively, with 11 bases between them. This CDR3 spans 15 amino acids. The CDR3 region has the DNA TGTGCCAGCAGTTTATCGTCGGGTGCTTCCGGGGAGCTGTTTTTT. Residues: CASSLSSGASGELFF.

This chain links TRBV11-2 with TRBJ2-7; tentative D call: TRBD1 (6 bases). The germline V gene encodes CDR1 SGHAT and CDR2 FQNNGV. The CDR3 loop spans 15 amino acids. Trimming took off 5 bases at V and 1 base at J, with 15 bases between the two ends. The CDR3 spells CASSDRKQESYEQYF. CDR3 nucleotides: TGTGCCAGCAGCGACAGGAAACAGGAATCCTACGAGCAGTACTTC.

In nucleotides, the CDR3 is TGTGCCAGCATCCCTCGGACAGGTTTCTCCTACGAGCAGTACTTC. Translation gives CASIPRTGFSYEQYF. This chain links TRBV21-1 with TRBJ2-7; TRBD1, as called in the table, went unchecked against the DNA. TRBV21-1 is recorded as a pseudogene. This CDR3 is 15 amino acids long.

The V gene is TRBV5-1, the J gene TRBJ2-5, with 13 bases lining up with TRBD2. Germline-derived CDR1 and CDR2 are SGHRS and YFSETQ. The trim removed 3 bases at V and 3 bases at J, leaving 5 bases unmatched. This CDR3 region has 16 residues. The CDR3 reads CASSSLAGGPKETQYF. As DNA, the CDR3 is TGCGCCAGCAGCTCACTAGCGGGGGGGCCCAAAGAGACCCAGTACTTC.

This chain connects TRBV9 to TRBJ2-7; TRBD1 might be the D (6 bases). Germline-derived CDR1 and CDR2 are SGDLS and YYNGEE. Trimming took 0 bases from V and 0 from J, leaving 13 bases between them. The CDR3 extends over 16 amino acids. DNA of the CDR3: TGTGCCAGCAGCGTAGGAGCGACAGGACTCTCCTACGAGCAGTACTTC. This encodes CASSVGATGLSYEQYF.

The chain couples TRBV9 to TRBJ1-1; 7 bases are a match to TRBD1. The CDR3 runs to 14 residues. The germline V gene has CDR1 SGDLS and CDR2 YYNGEE. The V gene end was trimmed by 2 bases and the J gene end by 1 base; junction bases not matched to a gene: 2. CDR3 region: CASSVNRGNTEAFF. In nucleotides, the CDR3 is TGTGCCAGCAGCGTTAACAGGGGGAACACTGAAGCTTTCTTT.

This clone was seen more than once but under ten times. The chain has TRBV21-1 and TRBJ2-1; the table's D call TRBD1 went unverified against the DNA. TRBV21-1 is deemed a pseudogene. The CDR3 loop spans 17 amino acids. The CDR3, as DNA: TGTGCCAGCGGGTCAAAAGAGGAGGGACAGGGGGGGAATGAGCAGTTCTTC. Its translation is CASGSKEEGQGGNEQFF.

The chain uses TRBV9 and TRBJ1-2; TRBD1 aligns across 7 bases. The CDR3 extends over 14 amino acids. V gave up 3 bases and J gave up 2 bases; unmatched junction bases: 4. Germline V gene data show CDR1 as SGDLS and CDR2 as YYNGEE. CDR3 nucleotide sequence: TGTGCCAGCAGCGCGGAACAGGGGAACTATGGCTACACCTTC. Its protein is CASSAEQGNYGYTF.

The chain uses TRBV2 and TRBJ1-1, with TRBD1 matching over 7 bases. Germline V gene data show CDR1 as SNHLY and CDR2 as FYNNEI. This CDR3 is built from 14 residues. With V trimmed by 6 bases and J by 5 bases, 9 bases remained unmatched. CDR3 in DNA: TGTGCCAGCAGGGGTACAGGGGCTTGGACTGAAGCTTTCTTT. The encoded protein is CASRGTGAWTEAFF. Using reference TRBV2 and TRBJ1-1 for the parts outside the CDR3, the full variable domain is EPEVTQTPSHQVTQMGQEVILRCVPISNHLYFYWYRQILGQKVEFLVSFYNNEISEKSEIFDDQFSVERPDGSNFTLKIRSTKLEDSAMYFCASRGTGAWTEAFFGQGTRLTVV.